The next 4 T cell receptor beta chains were all read from a single sample in a study of blood T cells in healthy people across ages. A sample-barcoded 5' primer and a J-beta primer mix were used in a second PCR of roughly 7 to 11 cycles. TCRdb re-analysed the 5' RACE reads in MiXCR, keeping a single row per CDR3 protein. The sample holds 450,000 to 700,000 distinct CDR3 sequences, roughly a quarter seen once. Sequencing was carried out using blood. These receptors originate from a woman aged 70-85 years in good health.

J is TRBJ2-6 and V is TRBV7-3; D is possibly TRBD1 or TRBD2 (5 bases each). The germline CDR1 and CDR2 sequences are SGHTA and FQGTGA. The CDR3 covers 16 residues. The ends were cut back, 2 bases at V and 2 bases at J, with 10 bases in the middle. CDR3 amino acids: CASSLRQGAGANVLTF. In DNA form, the CDR3 reads TGTGCCAGCAGCTTACGTCAGGGAGCTGGGGCCAACGTCCTGACTTTC. Full variable domain (rest looked up from reference TRBV7-3 and TRBJ2-6): GAGVSQTPSNKVTEKGKYVELRCDPISGHTALYWYRQSLGQGPEFLIYFQGTGAADDSGLPNDRFFAVRPEGSVSTLKIQRTERGDSAVYLCASSLRQGAGANVLTFGAGSRLTVL.

This clonotype came up a few times. The gene calls are TRBV10-3 and TRBJ1-4; 7 nucleotides align to TRBD1. Germline V CDR1 and CDR2: ENHRY, SYGVKD. V gave up 5 bases and J gave up 6 bases; unmatched junction bases: 6. The CDR3 loop spans 14 amino acids. CDR3 in amino acids: CAISPTGSDEKLFF. The CDR3 DNA is TGTGCCATCAGTCCGACAGGGTCGGATGAAAAACTGTTTTTT.

This clonotype was picked up a small number of times. The genes are TRBV5-1 and TRBJ1-2; the D gene is possibly TRBD1 (6 bases). V lost 0 bases, J lost 8 bases, and 14 bases lay in between. Germline CDR1 and CDR2: SGHRS and YFSETQ. CDR3 length: 14 residues. The CDR3, as DNA: TGCGCCAGCAGCTTGGACGGACAGTCGCGAGGCTACACCTTC. Translated, it gives CASSLDGQSRGYTF.

This clonotype has just a few counts. The rearrangement uses TRBV5-1 and TRBJ2-5; D is possibly TRBD2 (5 bases). The CDR3 consists of 15 residues. Germline V CDR1 and CDR2: SGHRS, YFSETQ. V was clipped by 4 bases and J by 11 bases, with 24 bases between them. CDR3 bases: TGCGCCAGCAGCCAGGACGCGGACTTCTCTTGGGAGCAGTACTTC. Protein: CASSQDADFSWEQYF.